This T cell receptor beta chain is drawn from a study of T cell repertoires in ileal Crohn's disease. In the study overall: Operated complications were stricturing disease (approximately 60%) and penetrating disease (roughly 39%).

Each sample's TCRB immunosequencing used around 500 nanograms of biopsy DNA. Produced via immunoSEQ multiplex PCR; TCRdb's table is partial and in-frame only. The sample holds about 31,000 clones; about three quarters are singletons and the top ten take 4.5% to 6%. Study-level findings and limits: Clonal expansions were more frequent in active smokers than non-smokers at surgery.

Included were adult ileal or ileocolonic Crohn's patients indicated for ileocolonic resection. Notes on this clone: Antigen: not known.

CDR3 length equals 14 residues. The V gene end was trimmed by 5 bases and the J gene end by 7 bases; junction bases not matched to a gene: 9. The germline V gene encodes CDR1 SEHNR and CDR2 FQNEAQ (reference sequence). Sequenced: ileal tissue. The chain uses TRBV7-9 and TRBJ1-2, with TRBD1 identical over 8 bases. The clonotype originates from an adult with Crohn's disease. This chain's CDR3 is CASSGRTGMGGYTF. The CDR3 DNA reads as TGTGCCAGCAGCGGGCGGACAGGGATGGGTGGCTACACCTTC.